This TCR beta chain was sequenced for a study of cytomegalovirus exposure and HLA in healthy donors. Use of 60 Vbeta and 13 Jbeta primers characterized the PCR. Profiled with immunoSEQ multiplex PCR; TCRdb holds only in-frame clones, not every one. The table for this sample gives roughly 73,000 clones. Whole-study findings and limits: Common viral pathogens (according to a later analysis) appeared linked to several of the most significant clusters. Later on, an analysis showed TCR association rates differing by HLA locus, with DRB1 the most and HLA-C the fewest.

Notes on this clone: The target antigen is unknown.

The sample was PBMCs. The clonotype originates from a female donor in good health and CMV-seropositive.

The CDR3 here is CASSGNEGLAVTGELFF. The CDR3 DNA follows: TGCGCCAGCAGCGGGAATGAGGGTCTAGCCGTCACCGGGGAGCTGTTTTTT. The rearrangement joins TRBV5-1 to TRBJ2-2; D perhaps matches TRBD2 (5 bases). V lost 4 bases, J lost 4 bases, and 20 bases lay in between. CDR1 is SGHRS and CDR2 is YFSETQ in the germline V gene. The CDR3 extends over 17 amino acids.